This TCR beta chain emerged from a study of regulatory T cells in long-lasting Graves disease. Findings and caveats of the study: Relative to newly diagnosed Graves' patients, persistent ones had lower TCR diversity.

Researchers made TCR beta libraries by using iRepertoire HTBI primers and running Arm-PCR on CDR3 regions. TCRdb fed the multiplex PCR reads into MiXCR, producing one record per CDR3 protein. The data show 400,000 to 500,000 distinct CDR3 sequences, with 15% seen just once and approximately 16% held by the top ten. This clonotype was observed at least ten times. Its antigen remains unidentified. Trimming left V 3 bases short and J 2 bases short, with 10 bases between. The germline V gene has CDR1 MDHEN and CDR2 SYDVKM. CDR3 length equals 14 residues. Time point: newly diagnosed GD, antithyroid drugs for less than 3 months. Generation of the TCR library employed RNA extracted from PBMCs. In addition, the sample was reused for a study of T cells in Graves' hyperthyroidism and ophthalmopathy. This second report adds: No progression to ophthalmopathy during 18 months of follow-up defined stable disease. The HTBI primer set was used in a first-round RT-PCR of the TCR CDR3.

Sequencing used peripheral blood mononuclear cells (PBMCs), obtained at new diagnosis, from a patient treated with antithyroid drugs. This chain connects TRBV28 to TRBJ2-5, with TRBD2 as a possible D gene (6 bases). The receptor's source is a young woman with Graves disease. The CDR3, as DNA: TGTGCCAGCAGTTTTGGAGGGAAACAAGAGACCCAGTACTTC. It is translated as CASSFGGKQETQYF.